The clone carrying this T cell receptor beta chain has ten or more counts. Its antigen is not known. TCRdb re-derived calls from the reads in MiXCR, one entry per CDR3 protein. The profile shows roughly 280,000 distinct CDR3 sequences, approximately 8.3% of them singletons. This entry comes from a study of T cell repertoires in cytomegalovirus infection. Across the whole study: Through public TCR beta signatures, both CMV infection and matching HLA type were indicated.

Findings and limits, study-wide: Based on cumulative public TCR beta family frequency, carriers of CMV plus the relevant HLA were identified. HLA-C-restricted CMV-specific TCR beta clonotypes were dominant in the ex vivo response.

The CDR3 extends over 17 amino acids. The ends lost 6 bases at V and 0 bases at J; junction bases unmatched: 7. In germline, CDR1 is SGHTA, CDR2 FQGNSA. Sequenced sample: PBMCs. V is TRBV7-2 and J is TRBJ2-7, with 14 bases identical to TRBD2. The sequence was collected from a human donor in good health (CMV status not recorded). Some clones in this sample may be carry-over from other donors' samples. The CDR3 coding sequence is TGTGCCAGCAGTTCGGGACTAGCGGGGGCCACCTCCTACGAGCAGTACTTC. Translation: CASSSGLAGATSYEQYF.